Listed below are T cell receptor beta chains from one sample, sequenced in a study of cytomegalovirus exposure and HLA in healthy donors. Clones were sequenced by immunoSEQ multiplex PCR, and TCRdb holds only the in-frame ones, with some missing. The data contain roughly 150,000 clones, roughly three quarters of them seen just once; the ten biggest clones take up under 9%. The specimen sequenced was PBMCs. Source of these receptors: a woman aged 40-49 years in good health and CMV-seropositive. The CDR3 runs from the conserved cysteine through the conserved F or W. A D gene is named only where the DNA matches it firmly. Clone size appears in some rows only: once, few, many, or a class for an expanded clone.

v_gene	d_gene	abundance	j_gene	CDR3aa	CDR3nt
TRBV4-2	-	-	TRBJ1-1	CASSRGSGQLNTEAFF	TGTGCCAGCAGCCGGGGCTCAGGTCAGTTGAACACTGAAGCTTTCTTT
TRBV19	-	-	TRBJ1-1	CASRISDSLGTEAFF	TGTGCCAGTAGGATCAGTGATAGCCTGGGCACTGAAGCTTTCTTT
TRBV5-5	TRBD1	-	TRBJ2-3	CASSLSEGTGVRTDTQYF	TGTGCCAGCAGCTTGAGTGAAGGGACAGGGGTTCGGACAGATACGCAGTATTTT
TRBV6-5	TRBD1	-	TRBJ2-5	CASSHQGAWETQYF	TGTGCCAGCAGCCATCAGGGGGCTTGGGAGACCCAGTACTTC
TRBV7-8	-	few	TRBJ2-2	CASSRNGGVSGELFF	TGTGCCAGCAGCCGAAATGGAGGGGTGAGCGGGGAGCTGTTTTTT
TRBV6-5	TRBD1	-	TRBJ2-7	CASSPPGQPYEQYF	TGTGCCAGCAGCCCTCCGGGACAGCCCTACGAGCAGTACTTC
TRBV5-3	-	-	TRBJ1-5	CASSQAGGGNQPQHF	TGTGCCAGCAGCCAAGCCGGGGGGGGCAATCAGCCCCAGCATTTT
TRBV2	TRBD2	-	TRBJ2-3	CASNKPPGLAGPRDTQYF	TGTGCCAGCAATAAGCCCCCGGGACTAGCGGGGCCCCGAGATACGCAGTATTTT
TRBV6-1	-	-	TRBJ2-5	CASTLGVNTETQYF	TGTGCCAGCACCCTCGGGGTTAACACGGAGACCCAGTACTTC
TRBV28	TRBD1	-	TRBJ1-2	CASSFIQGAAGYTF	TGTGCCAGCAGTTTTATACAGGGGGCAGCTGGCTACACCTTC
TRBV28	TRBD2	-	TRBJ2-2	CASSLRGLAGGGTGELFF	TGTGCCAGCAGCCTAAGAGGACTAGCGGGGGGCGGCACCGGGGAGCTGTTTTTT
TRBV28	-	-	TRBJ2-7	CASLSRAHSSGYEQYF	TGTGCCAGCTTGAGCAGGGCCCATAGTTCAGGCTACGAGCAGTACTTC
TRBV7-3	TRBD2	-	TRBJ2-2	CASSGTSGAGELFF	TGTGCCAGCAGCGGGACTAGTGGTGCCGGGGAGCTGTTTTTT
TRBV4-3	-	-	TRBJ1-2	CASSQRRLGEGYTF	TGCGCCAGCAGCCAAAGAAGACTAGGGGAGGGCTACACCTTC
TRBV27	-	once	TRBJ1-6	CASQTGSYNSPLHF	TGCGCCTCACAGACAGGCTCCTATAATTCACCCCTCCACTTT
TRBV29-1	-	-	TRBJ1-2	CSASSTVSGYTF	TGCAGCGCATCCTCCACGGTTTCCGGCTACACCTTC
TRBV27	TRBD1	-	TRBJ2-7	CASSLSTGQGSYEQYF	TGTGCCAGCAGTTTATCGACGGGACAGGGCTCCTACGAGCAGTACTTC
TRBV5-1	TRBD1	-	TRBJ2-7	CASSSGQGKPEQYF	TGCGCCAGCAGCTCCGGACAGGGTAAACCTGAGCAGTACTTC
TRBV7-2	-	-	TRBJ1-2	CASSRAGGDYTF	TGTGCCAGCAGCCGGGCGGGAGGTGACTACACCTTC
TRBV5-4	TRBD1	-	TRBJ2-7	CASSIRTGGVYEQYF	TGTGCCAGCAGCATACGGACAGGGGGCGTTTACGAGCAGTACTTC
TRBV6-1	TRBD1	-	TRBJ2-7	CASRGQFYEQYF	TGTGCCAGCAGGGGACAGTTCTACGAGCAGTACTTC
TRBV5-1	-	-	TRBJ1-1	CASSLQGWGTEAFF	TGCGCCAGCAGCCTACAGGGATGGGGCACTGAAGCTTTCTTT
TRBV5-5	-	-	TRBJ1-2	CASSLEGNYGYTF	TGTGCCAGCAGCTTGGAGGGGAACTATGGCTACACCTTC
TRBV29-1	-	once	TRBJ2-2	CSVRPLESSGELFF	TGCAGCGTTCGACCACTAGAAAGTTCCGGGGAGCTGTTTTTT
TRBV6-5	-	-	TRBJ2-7	CASNRGYEQYF	TGTGCCAGCAATAGGGGGTACGAGCAGTACTTC
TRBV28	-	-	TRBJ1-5	CASSRGSIEGQPQHF	TGTGCCAGCAGTAGAGGAAGTATAGAAGGACAGCCCCAGCATTTT
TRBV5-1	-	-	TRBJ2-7	CASNEQGLSYEQYF	TGCGCCAGCAACGAGCAGGGTCTATCCTACGAGCAGTACTTC
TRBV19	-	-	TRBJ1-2	CASSIAPGGRYTF	TGTGCCAGTAGTATAGCCCCGGGAGGTCGCTACACCTTC
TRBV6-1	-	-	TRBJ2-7	CASNVQEQYYEQYF	TGTGCCAGCAACGTCCAGGAACAGTACTACGAGCAGTACTTC
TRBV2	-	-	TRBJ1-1	CASSAYTEAFF	TGTGCCAGCAGTGCATACACTGAAGCTTTCTTT
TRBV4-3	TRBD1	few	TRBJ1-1	CASSPRTGLNTEAFF	TGCGCCAGCAGCCCTCGGACAGGGCTGAACACTGAAGCTTTCTTT
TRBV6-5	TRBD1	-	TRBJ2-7	CASRRTGDYEQYF	TGTGCCAGCAGGAGGACAGGGGATTACGAGCAGTACTTC
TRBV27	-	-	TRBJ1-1	CASSLSGTSPGAFF	TGTGCCAGCAGTTTATCCGGGACAAGCCCCGGGGCTTTCTTT
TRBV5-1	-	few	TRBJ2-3	CASSTGGSSTDTQYF	TGCGCCAGCAGCACTGGGGGCTCAAGCACAGATACGCAGTATTTT
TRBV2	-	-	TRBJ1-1	CASNTNRGRTEAFF	TGTGCCAGCAATACTAATCGGGGTCGCACTGAAGCTTTCTTT
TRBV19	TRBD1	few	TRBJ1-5	CACKPSGQGNQPQHF	TGTGCCTGCAAACCCTCGGGACAGGGGAATCAGCCCCAGCATTTT
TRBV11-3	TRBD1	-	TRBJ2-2	CASSRAQGAGSGELFF	TGTGCCAGCAGCAGAGCCCAGGGGGCTGGGTCCGGGGAGCTGTTTTTT
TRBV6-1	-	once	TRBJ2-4	CASSESGDIIQYF	TGTGCCAGCAGTGAATCAGGGGACATTATTCAGTACTTC
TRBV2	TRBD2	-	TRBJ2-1	CASSTGGARNEQFF	TGTGCCAGCAGTACGGGGGGGGCCCGCAATGAGCAGTTCTTC
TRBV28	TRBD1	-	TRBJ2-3	CASSPLSGGPDTQYF	TGTGCCAGCAGCCCACTTTCAGGGGGCCCAGATACGCAGTATTTT
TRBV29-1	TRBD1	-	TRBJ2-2	CSGTTGGVGTGELFF	TGCAGCGGGACGACAGGGGGAGTTGGCACCGGGGAGCTGTTTTTT
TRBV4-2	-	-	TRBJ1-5	CASRQGNQPQHF	TGTGCCAGCAGACAGGGCAATCAGCCCCAGCATTTT
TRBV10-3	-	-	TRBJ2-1	CAIAVLAGAYNEQFF	TGTGCCATCGCGGTGTTGGCGGGGGCATACAATGAGCAGTTCTTC
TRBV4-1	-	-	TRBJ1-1	CASSQRQDTEAFF	TGCGCCAGCAGCCAACGACAGGACACTGAAGCTTTCTTT
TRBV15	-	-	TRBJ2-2	CATSRRSVDTGELFF	TGTGCCACCAGCAGACGGTCGGTGGACACCGGGGAGCTGTTTTTT
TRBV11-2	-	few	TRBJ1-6	CASSYRDTPLPLHF	TGTGCCAGCAGCTACCGGGACACCCCCCTCCCCCTCCACTTT
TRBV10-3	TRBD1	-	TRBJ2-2	CAGGQGVTGELFF	TGTGCAGGTGGACAGGGAGTTACCGGGGAGCTGTTTTTT
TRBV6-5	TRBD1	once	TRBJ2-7	CASSDRAEQYF	TGTGCCAGCAGTGACAGGGCCGAGCAGTACTTC
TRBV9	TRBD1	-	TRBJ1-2	CASSVAGQGYGYTF	TGTGCCAGCAGCGTAGCGGGACAGGGCTATGGCTACACCTTC
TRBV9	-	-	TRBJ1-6	CASSASPGGNSPLHF	TGTGCCAGCAGCGCGTCCCCGGGAGGGAATTCACCCCTCCACTTT
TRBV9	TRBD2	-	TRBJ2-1	CASTMGQGGVNEQFF	TGTGCCAGCACCATGGGGCAGGGAGGGGTAAATGAGCAGTTCTTC
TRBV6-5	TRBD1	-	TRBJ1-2	CASRPGQERSYGYTF	TGTGCCAGCAGGCCCGGACAGGAGAGGAGCTATGGCTACACCTTC
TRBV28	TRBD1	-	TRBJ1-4	CASSSTGTNEKLFF	TGTGCCAGCAGTTCGACAGGGACTAATGAAAAACTGTTTTTT
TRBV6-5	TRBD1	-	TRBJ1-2	CASSLTGSSYTF	TGTGCCAGCAGCCTGACAGGGAGTAGCTACACCTTC
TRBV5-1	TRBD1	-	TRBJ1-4	CASSNRDRGFVGEKLFF	TGCGCCAGCAGCAACCGGGACAGGGGATTTGTTGGTGAAAAACTGTTTTTT